Shown below are 13 T cell receptor beta chains from a single sample sequenced in a study of OX40 agonist ivuxolimab in advanced cancers. Libraries were prepared by immunoSEQ multiplex PCR; TCRdb keeps only in-frame clonotypes and omits some of them. In the table there are 15,000 to 20,000 clones, approximately 84% of which are singletons. The sequencing used CD4+ or CD8+ T cells sorted from blood, collected in a trial of the OX40 agonist ivuxolimab. The receptor source for this set is an adult with an advanced solid tumor such as melanoma, head and neck, liver or kidney cancer.

The chain has TRBV11-2 and TRBJ2-7; weak D call: TRBD2 (6 bases). This CDR3 has 14 residues. V was pared by 3 bases and J by 3 bases, with 12 bases between. The V gene's germline CDR1 is SGHAT and CDR2 FQNNGV. The DNA for the CDR3 is TGTGCCAGCAGCTTTGGGGGGAGCCGCTACGAGCAGTACTTC. Translating it yields CASSFGGSRYEQYF.

The chain employs TRBV2 and TRBJ2-6; D possibly uses TRBD1 or TRBD2 (5 bases each). The V and J ends lost 5 bases and 0 bases respectively, with 14 bases between them. The V gene's germline CDR1 is SNHLY and CDR2 FYNNEI. This CDR3 is 17 amino acids long. Here the CDR3 DNA reads TGTGCCAGCAGTTTAGGGACGGAAAACTCTGGGGCCAACGTCCTGACTTTC. Encoded protein: CASSLGTENSGANVLTF.

This clone came up a few times. The chain combines TRBV9 with TRBJ2-4; no definite D call. This CDR3 spans 15 amino acids. Germline CDR1 is SGDLS and CDR2 is YYNGEE. V dropped 5 bases and J dropped 1 base, with 13 bases sitting between them. The CDR3 region is CASSHSDTAKNIQYF. Written as DNA, the CDR3 is TGTGCCAGCAGTCACAGTGATACGGCCAAAAACATTCAGTACTTC.

The genes are TRBV6-5 and TRBJ2-5; possibly TRBD2 for D (7 bases). CDR1 is MNHEY, CDR2 SVGAGI, per germline. V lost 6 bases and J 13 bases, leaving 21 bases between the germline ends. The CDR3 totals 13 residues. CDR3: CASSPGGPVVLYF. In nucleotides, the CDR3 is TGTGCCAGCAGCCCCGGGGGGCCAGTTGTACTGTACTTC.

The chain uses TRBV10-1 and TRBJ2-7; weak D call: TRBD1 (5 bases). V shed 5 bases and J shed 4 bases, with 12 bases lying between them. Per the germline V gene, CDR1 is WNHNN and CDR2 is SYGVQD (reference sequence). The CDR3 totals 13 residues. The CDR3 is CASSPGLTYEQYF. The CDR3 region has the DNA TGCGCCAGCAGTCCAGGGTTGACGTACGAGCAGTACTTC.

This clone was seen a few times. The J gene is TRBJ2-5, the V gene TRBV10-1; D gene uncertain. The V end was cut by 2 bases, the J end by 2 bases, with 3 bases between. The CDR3 contains 12 residues. Germline assignment: CDR1 WNHNN and CDR2 SYGVQD (reference sequence). The CDR3 DNA is TGCGCCAGCAGTGAGGGACAAGAGACCCAGTACTTC. It codes for CASSEGQETQYF.

The chain combines TRBV13 with TRBJ2-7, with TRBD2 matching over 8 bases. The CDR3 length is 16 residues. In germline, CDR1 is PRHDT, CDR2 FYEKMQ (reference sequence). V lost 4 bases and J lost 5; bases outside the gene matches: 13. The CDR3 protein is CASSSAGERGGHEQYF. The CDR3 region has the DNA TGTGCCAGCAGCTCGGCCGGAGAACGGGGGGGCCACGAGCAGTACTTC.

This sequence joins TRBV10-1 and TRBJ1-1; tentative D call: TRBD1 (5 bases). The germline V gene has CDR1 WNHNN and CDR2 SYGVQD (reference sequence). The length of the CDR3 is 14 residues. V was cut by 5 bases and J by 3 bases, with 13 bases left in between. CDR3 amino acids: CASSPEGPDTEAFF. DNA for the CDR3: TGCGCCAGCAGTCCCGAGGGGCCCGACACTGAAGCTTTCTTT.

The gene calls are TRBV5-6 and TRBJ1-1; D is undetermined. The CDR3 runs 12 residues. V lost 1 base to trimming and J lost 0 bases, with 1 base between them. CDR1 is SGHDT, CDR2 YYEEEE, per germline. CDR3 DNA sequence: TGTGCCAGCAGCTTGTTGAACACTGAAGCTTTCTTT. It yields the protein CASSLLNTEAFF.

This chain joins TRBV7-9 and TRBJ1-1, with D possibly being TRBD1 (5 bases). Trimming left V 8 bases short and J 5 bases short, with 18 bases between. The CDR3 is made up of 14 amino acids. The V gene's germline CDR1 is SEHNR and CDR2 FQNEAQ (reference sequence). The CDR3: CASGGFVETTEAFF. In DNA, the CDR3 is TGTGCCAGCGGGGGTTTCGTCGAGACTACTGAAGCTTTCTTT.

CDR3 DNA sequence: TGCGCCAGCAGTGAGTCGACCTACGAGCAGTACTTC. Protein sequence: CASSESTYEQYF. The rearrangement joins TRBV10-1 to TRBJ2-7; D is unclear. The CDR3 is 12 amino acids. V dropped 0 bases and J dropped 2 bases, with 2 bases sitting between them. CDR1 and CDR2 from the germline V gene are WNHNN and SYGVQD (reference sequence).

This clone was found once. An end of the junction does not agree with germline; a read error may underlie this. The V gene is TRBV9, the J gene TRBJ2-3; 8 nucleotides line up with TRBD2. The CDR3 is made up of 12 amino acids. The germline V gene has CDR1 SGDLS and CDR2 YYNGEE. The CDR3 protein is CASSGVTDTQYF. DNA of the CDR3: TGTGCCAGTAGCGGGGTCACAGATACGCAGTATTTT.

The chain carries TRBV7-6 and TRBJ1-5; 9 bases line up with TRBD1. The CDR3 has 16 residues. CDR1 is SGHVS, CDR2 FNYEAQ, per germline. V lost 4 bases to trimming and J lost 1 base; unmatched junction nucleotides: 5. The CDR3 sequence is CASSSGQGGSNQPQHF. The CDR3 nucleotides are TGTGCCAGCAGCTCGGGACAGGGAGGAAGCAATCAGCCCCAGCATTTT.